The text below deals with one T cell receptor (beta chain). This clone's antigen is unknown. One base away there is no much larger clone; base qualities are not given. The data derive from a study of blood T cell repertoires in COVID-19 (dated by TCRdb to the early 2020s). As for the study more broadly: Collaborator samples came from the United States, Italy and Spain and covered acute and convalescent phases of COVID-19. The prospective study material was composed of cDNA or gDNA derived from T cells, B-cell-depleted T cells, or PBMCs. The dataset comprised deeply sampled blood TCRbeta repertoires from subjects exposed to, actively infected with, or recovered from COVID-19. The repertoires were released in a freely available public database intended as a resource for research on the immune response to SARS-CoV-2. Samples were obtained from the ongoing ImmuneRACE study (first 160 participants) and from over 1,000 subjects provided by 6 global collaborators. Sample metadata almost always included a de-identified subject ID, COVID-19 status, age in years and sex. Where available, HLA class I and class II types were obtained from metadata supplied by the sample provider rather than from assay-based typing. What the authors observed across the whole study: The amount of clinical and demographic metadata varied by source and participant and was provided uncurated.

Another Seattle source contributed samples from volunteer blood donors who had recovered from COVID-19. Collaborating institutions collected whole blood in K2EDTA tubes following their own protocols. For TCRbeta analysis, collaborators shipped samples as frozen whole blood, isolated PBMCs, or DNA extracted from either of those sample types. The immunoSEQ Assay, a bias-controlled multiplex PCR, was used to amplify TCRbeta CDR3 regions from genomic DNA. The study's processing was this. The number of nucleated cells in each sample was estimated from the amplification of reference gene primers within the assay. Sequence reads were collapsed and filtered to measure the absolute abundance of every unique TCRbeta CDR3 rearrangement. Productive Simpson clonality was computed per sample as the square root of Simpson's diversity index over productive rearrangements. This immuneACCESS table, as held by TCRdb, lists in-frame sequences with V and J called but not all clones. Of the missing ones, under half trace to an unresolved V gene in checked studies; the others have no known cause. The V and J calls and clone size were taken over from that table, and D and trimming were inferred from the DNA. This sample has 220,000 or so clones in its table, and approximately 84% of those were observed once. The ten largest clones capture approximately 3% of the sample.

The CDR3, from cysteine to phenylalanine, totals 15 residues. Just the 45-base CDR3 DNA is kept, in frame starting at base 1. Via the germline V gene, CDR1 is MDHEN and CDR2 SYDVKM. V is cut back by 5 bases and J by 3 bases, with 9 bases in the junction unmatched. Specimen: peripheral blood. The chain is made from TRBV28 and TRBJ2-7; TRBD1 agrees with 8 junctional bases. This receptor was taken from a young woman who had recovered from COVID-19. The DNA is as follows: TGTGCCAGCAGTCCTCCGGGACAGGTATACTACGAGCAGTACTTC. It translates to CASSPPGQVYYEQYF. With the rest looked up from the reference TRBV28 and TRBJ2-7 genes rather than sequenced, the full variable domain is DVKVTQSSRYLVKRTGEKVFLECVQDMDHENMFWYRQDPGLGLRLIYFSYDVKMKEKGDIPEGYSVSREKKERFSLILESASTNQTSMYLCASSPPGQVYYEQYFGPGTRLTVT.